Presented here are 6 T cell receptor beta chains from one specimen sequenced in a study of blood T cells in healthy people across ages. Then a second PCR, running roughly 6 to 12 cycles, was carried out with a sample-barcoded 5' primer and a J-beta primer mix. TCRdb re-called the 5' RACE reads through MiXCR, storing one row per CDR3 protein. This sample carries fewer than 700,000 distinct CDR3 sequences, 35% to 50% of them seen once, and the ten largest clones take around 30%. Source material: blood. The receptors were sampled from a man older than 75 in good health.

There are many counts of this clonotype. The chain has TRBV29-1 and TRBJ2-1; possible D gene TRBD2, 5 bases. Germline V gene lookup returns CDR1 SQVTM and CDR2 ANQGSEA. Deletions cut 4 bases from V and 2 bases from J, with 12 bases between. The CDR3 runs 14 residues. CDR3 nucleotide sequence: TGCAGCGTTGCCGGACTTAACGCCTACAATGAGCAGTTCTTC. Encoded protein: CSVAGLNAYNEQFF.

Of note for this clonotype: It may be a read error: a sequence one base away is much more abundant. The V call is TRBV11-3, the J call TRBJ2-1, with D perhaps TRBD1 or TRBD2 (5 bases each). TRBJ2-7 matches the DNA end more closely, so the J call is doubtful. This CDR3 spans 14 amino acids. Germline loops: CDR1 SGHNT, CDR2 YENEEA. Here the CDR3 DNA reads TGTGCCAGCAGCCCTCGGGGCGGATACAATGAGCAGTACTTC. Translation: CASSPRGGYNEQYF.

This clonotype was detected many times. The chain combines TRBV5-1 with TRBJ2-3; D uncertain. Trimming left V 5 bases short and J 2 bases short, with 3 bases between. The CDR3 spans 11 residues. CDR1 is SGHRS, CDR2 YFSETQ, per germline. The CDR3 DNA follows: TGCGCCAGCAGTATCACAGATACGCAGTATTTT. It encodes CASSITDTQYF.

The CDR3 DNA reads TGCAGTGCTGTGGGAAAAGGTATTATCACTAGCACAGATACGCAGTATTTT. The encoded protein is CSAVGKGIITSTDTQYF. The V gene is TRBV20-1, the J gene TRBJ2-3; D not resolved. The CDR3 sequence is 17 residues long. V was cut by 5 bases and J by 0 bases, with 21 bases left in between. CDR1 and CDR2 (germline): DFQATT, SNEGSKA (reference sequence).

This clonotype was counted only a few times. The CDR3 reads CASSYVAQGTETQYF. In DNA form, the CDR3 reads TGTGCCAGCAGTTACGTCGCCCAGGGGACAGAGACCCAGTACTTC. J is TRBJ2-4 and V is TRBV6-2 or TRBV6-3; possibly TRBD1 for D (6 bases). Near its end, the DNA agrees better with TRBJ2-5, so the J call may be wrong. Germline loops: CDR1 MNHEY, CDR2 SVGEGT. The CDR3 loop spans 15 amino acids.

The V and J genes are TRBV9 and TRBJ2-5, with no clear D. This CDR3 comprises 14 residues. V was pared by 3 bases and J by 0 bases, with 9 bases between. The germline CDR1 and CDR2 sequences are SGDLS and YYNGEE. CDR3: CASSDPGNQETQYF. The DNA of the CDR3 is TGTGCCAGCAGCGATCCTGGGAACCAAGAGACCCAGTACTTC.